The 5 T cell receptor beta chains below all came from one sample that was sequenced in a study of blood T cell repertoires in COVID-19. Method: immunoSEQ multiplex PCR; TCRdb's copy keeps in-frame clones and lacks some. The table shows fewer than 100,000 clones, with 85% occurring only once. Sequencing was done on a sample of peripheral blood. These receptors all stem from a man aged 55 to 70 with acute or convalescent COVID-19.

The chain links TRBV7-9 to TRBJ2-5, with 7 bases identical to TRBD1. Germline lookup yields CDR1 SEHNR and CDR2 FQNEAQ (reference sequence). The CDR3 sequence is 14 residues long. The V segment lost 8 bases and the J segment 1 base; nucleotides outside the gene matches: 7. The CDR3 loop reads CASGKGGSQETQYF. In nucleotides, the CDR3 is TGTGCCAGCGGGAAAGGGGGCAGCCAAGAGACCCAGTACTTC. Drawing the rest from reference TRBV7-9 and TRBJ2-5, the complete variable domain is DTGVSQNPRHKITKRGQNVTFRCDPISEHNRLYWYRQTLGQGPEFLTYFQNEAQLEKSRLLSDRFSAERPKGSFSTLEIQRTEQGDSAMYLCASGKGGSQETQYFGPGTRLLVL.

The rearrangement uses TRBV19 and TRBJ2-2; 7 bases line up with TRBD1. The CDR3 spans 14 residues. Germline values: CDR1 LNHDA, CDR2 SQIVND (reference sequence). The trim removed 3 bases at V and 4 bases at J, leaving 2 bases unmatched. The DNA of the CDR3 is TGTGCCAGTAGTATGGGACAGTCCACCGGGGAGCTGTTTTTT. Protein product: CASSMGQSTGELFF.

The chain carries TRBV19 and TRBJ1-2; 8 positions match TRBD1. This CDR3 comprises 13 residues. Germline-derived CDR1 and CDR2 are LNHDA and SQIVND (reference sequence). V dropped 5 bases and J dropped 7; count of bases not matched to a gene: 6. DNA for the CDR3: TGTGCCAGTAGTGCCGACAGGGGTTCTGGCTACACCTTC. Translation: CASSADRGSGYTF.

The chain has TRBV6-5 and TRBJ1-3, with 7 bases fitting TRBD1. Germline assignment: CDR1 MNHEY and CDR2 SVGAGI. V shed 2 bases, J shed 4 bases, and the junction held 5 bases outside the gene matches. CDR3 size: 15 residues. The CDR3 is CASSYTGTVGNTIYF. CDR3 DNA sequence: TGTGCCAGCAGTTACACCGGGACAGTCGGAAACACCATATATTTT.

The chain employs TRBV4-1 and TRBJ2-1; TRBD2 matches at 7 bases. This CDR3 comprises 13 residues. The germline V gene encodes CDR1 MGHRA and CDR2 YSYEKL. The ends lost 4 bases at V and 6 bases at J; junction bases unmatched: 3. The CDR3 DNA follows: TGCGCCAGCAGCCCTAGGACTAGCAATGAGCAGTTCTTC. Amino acid sequence: CASSPRTSNEQFF.